This TCR beta chain emerged from a study of OX40 agonist ivuxolimab in advanced cancers. Across the whole study: Patients receiving dose escalation had hepatocellular carcinoma, melanoma, renal cell or head and neck cancer.

CDR3 length equals 16 residues. Looked up from germline, CDR1 is LNHNV and CDR2 is YYDKDF (reference sequence). V was pared by 4 bases and J by 3 bases, with 16 bases between. Assay used: immunoSEQ multiplex PCR; TCRdb lists only in-frame clones, some missing. The table includes tens of thousands of clones, 65% to 90% detected once. This clonotype originated in an adult with an advanced solid tumor such as melanoma, head and neck, liver or kidney cancer. The chain is built from TRBV15 and TRBJ2-1; D possibly corresponds to TRBD1 (6 bases). The sample consisted of CD4+ or CD8+ T cells sorted from blood, taken in a trial of the OX40 agonist ivuxolimab. The CDR3 coding sequence is TGTGCCACCAGCAAAGCAGGACAGCCAATCTACAATGAGCAGTTCTTC. Amino acid sequence: CATSKAGQPIYNEQFF.